This TCR beta chain was observed in a study of cytomegalovirus exposure and HLA in healthy donors. Study background: In a later analysis, it was reported that the 110 or so validation repertoires had been produced on the same platform as the roughly 610 repertoires belonging to the first cohort. General observations from the study: With high specificity and sensitivity, the classifier reportedly diagnosed cytomegalovirus status.

Germline CDR1 and CDR2: SGHTS and YDEGEE. The V and J ends lost 2 bases and 5 bases respectively, with 11 bases between them. CDR3 length equals 13 residues. The approximately 120-subject validation cohort, separate from the approximately 640-subject first cohort, included the donors. Details on this clone: What it binds is not known.

Some clones are missing from TCRdb's copy, which holds only in-frame ones; the method was immunoSEQ multiplex PCR. This sample carries about 71,000 clones, around 93% of them seen once, and the ten largest clones take roughly 1%. Sequenced: PBMCs. V usage is TRBV5-8 and J usage is TRBJ2-7; D unclear. The clonotype comes from a woman aged 18 to 35 in good health and CMV-seronegative. CDR3 sequence reads: CASSFKRPHEQYF. The CDR3 region has the DNA TGTGCCAGCAGCTTTAAGCGACCCCACGAGCAGTACTTC.